This entry concerns a single TCR beta chain. Its antigen target is currently unknown. Nothing much larger sits one base from this clone, and base qualities are not available. The sample belongs to a study of T cell repertoires in cytomegalovirus infection (dated by TCRdb to between 2018 and 2021). Study-wide context: Peptide stimulations targeted recently identified HLA-C-restricted CMV epitopes, whose presentation resists viral immunomodulation, together with well-studied HLA-B-restricted epitopes. The HLA type of each donor mattered for the analysis, because public TCR beta signatures pointed to carriage of CMV infection along with the matching HLA type.

The run used an Illumina HiSeq 1500. Through fastp at Q25 and MiXCR, TCRdb rebuilt clones from the public reads, retaining in-frame beta chains. Rows with a matching CDR3 protein are joined into one entry that keeps the most common DNA and genes. The sample profile shows 450,000 to 650,000 distinct CDR3 sequences; approximately 40% of them were found once. Of the sample, about 46% falls within the top ten clones. The full study reports these points: The ex vivo response was dominated by HLA-C-restricted CMV-specific TCR beta clonotypes, and the single most frequent clonotype in two of eight donors was supplied by these HLA-C-restricted clonotypes. In both this cohort and an independent cohort of 352 donors, the cumulative frequency of public TCR beta family members distinguished carriers of CMV infection plus the relevant HLA type.

V is clipped by 10 bases and J by 4 bases, and the sequence between their germline boundaries is 16 bases long. The CDR3, from cysteine to phenylalanine, totals 13 residues. Only the CDR3 region is kept as DNA, spanning 39 bases read in frame from base 1. According to the germline V gene, CDR1 reads MDHEN and CDR2 reads SYDVKM. The sample's treatment or condition label is to be understood as: in vitro stimulation with specific CMV peptide epitopes to enrich CMV-specific T cells. This TCR came from a human donor in good health (CMV status not recorded). Some clones in this sample may be carry-over from other donors' samples. Sequenced here: cultured PBMCs, sampled from culture after CMV antigen stimulation. The receptor chain draws on TRBV28 and TRBJ1-2; the best D guess is TRBD1, with 6 bases matching. The bases read TGTGCCACCAACGGGGGCGCGCCCTATGGCTACACCTTC. Its product reads: CATNGGAPYGYTF.